The 12 T cell receptor beta chains below come from one sample, sequenced in a study of T cells in Graves' hyperthyroidism and ophthalmopathy. TCR beta CDR3 regions were amplified from RNA. During a first-round RT-PCR of the TCR CDR3, the HTBI primer set was used. TCRdb reprocessed the multiplex PCR reads with MiXCR, giving one entry per CDR3 protein. This repertoire shows hundreds of thousands of distinct CDR3 sequences, roughly 50% found once; its top ten account for about 7.9%. Sequences were obtained from peripheral blood or thyroid tissue (not recorded which). Every receptor here comes from a woman aged 18-29 years with Graves' hyperthyroidism.

Details on this clonotype: A much bigger clone sits one base away, suggesting this may be a read error. The chain has TRBV7-2 and TRBJ2-7, with 10 nucleotides matching TRBD2. CDR1 SGHTA and CDR2 FQGNSA come from the germline V gene. The CDR3 totals 16 residues. This CDR3 reads CASSLSRASGSYEQDF. CDR3 coding DNA: TGTGCCAGCAGCTTATCCCGGGCTAGCGGGAGCTACGAGCAGGACTTC.

The V and J genes are TRBV10-3 and TRBJ1-1; 10 nucleotides line up with TRBD1. V shed 10 bases and J 4 bases; nucleotides not matched to a gene: 3. Germline CDR1 is ENHRY and CDR2 is SYGVKD. The CDR3 spans 12 residues. The chain's CDR3 is CASRDRGTEAFF. The CDR3 DNA follows: TGTGCCAGCAGGGACAGGGGCACTGAAGCTTTCTTT.

This clonotype was seen repeatedly, ten times or more. The rearrangement uses TRBV10-3 and TRBJ2-7; TRBD2 agrees at 7 bases. After removal of 8 bases from V and 6 bases from J, the junction contained 16 bases not matched to a gene. Germline values: CDR1 ENHRY, CDR2 SYGVKD. The CDR3 sequence is 15 residues long. CDR3 nucleotide sequence: TGTGCCATCGGGAGGGGTTTGTCGGGAAACGGCGAGCAGTACTTC. Amino acids: CAIGRGLSGNGEQYF.

The V and J genes are TRBV28 and TRBJ1-2; no clear D. V lost 5 bases and J lost 6, with 10 bases in between. The CDR3 totals 12 residues. In germline, CDR1 is MDHEN, CDR2 SYDVKM. CDR3: CASSVAYNGYTF. The CDR3, as DNA: TGTGCCAGCAGTGTAGCATATAATGGCTACACCTTC.

This clonotype was counted between two and nine times. The CDR3 sequence is CSARAIGYTF. The CDR3 DNA reads TGCAGTGCTAGAGCTATCGGCTACACCTTC. The chain employs TRBV20-1 and TRBJ1-2; D remains unclear. Germline CDR1 is DFQATT and CDR2 is SNEGSKA (reference sequence). The CDR3 sequence is 10 residues long. Trimming left V 1 base short and J 8 bases short, with 5 bases between.

This chain uses TRBV2 with TRBJ1-4; D call uncertain. V dropped 8 bases and J dropped 3 bases, with 16 bases sitting between them. The CDR3 has 15 residues. Germline V gives CDR1 SNHLY, CDR2 FYNNEI. The CDR3 is CASFRPGGSNEKLFF. The CDR3 DNA follows: TGTGCCAGCTTCCGACCAGGCGGATCTAATGAAAAACTGTTTTTT.

Turning to this clonotype: Given a much more abundant clone one base away, this may be a read error. The CDR3 ends on some other residue instead of the conserved phenylalanine or tryptophan, so this is likely a read error. This chain connects TRBV12-3 or TRBV12-4 to TRBJ2-5; D is undetermined. The CDR3 is 14 residues long. V lost 5 bases and J lost 4, with 14 bases in between. The CDR3 DNA is TGTGCCAGCAGTGAAGCGCGTGGTGGAGAGACCCAGTACTGC. Its translation: CASSEARGGETQYC.

The chain couples TRBV2 to TRBJ1-1; 8 bases are shared with TRBD1. CDR1 and CDR2 (germline): SNHLY, FYNNEI. This CDR3 spans 12 amino acids. The chain's CDR3 is CAQDRAATEAFF. DNA of the CDR3: TGTGCACAGGACAGGGCGGCGACTGAAGCTTTCTTT.

With respect to this clonotype: Germline and junction disagree at one end, which may indicate a read error. The CDR3 region has the DNA TGCACCAGCAGTGAGTCGGCCGCTTTCTTT. Its translation: CTSSESAAFF. The V and J genes are TRBV10-2 and TRBJ1-1; D gene uncertain. The CDR3 consists of 10 residues. Germline V CDR1 and CDR2: WSHSY, SAAADI.

This chain uses TRBV29-1 with TRBJ1-2, with 9 nucleotides matching TRBD1. The CDR3 loop spans 14 amino acids. Germline trimming cut 0 bases from V and 5 bases from J; bases unmatched to any gene: 4. Germline assignment: CDR1 SQVTM and CDR2 ANQGSEA. CDR3 sequence reads: CSVEDRDRAYGYTF. The DNA for the CDR3 is TGCAGCGTTGAAGATAGGGACAGGGCGTATGGCTACACCTTC.

The J gene is TRBJ1-3, the V gene TRBV5-1, with D unclear. Germline V gives CDR1 SGHRS, CDR2 YFSETQ. Trimming left V 0 bases short and J 3 bases short, with 10 bases between. This CDR3 is 15 amino acids long. CDR3 DNA sequence: TGCGCCAGCAGCTTGGTTTCGGGTCTTGGAAACACCATATATTTT. As protein: CASSLVSGLGNTIYF.

At least ten counts were recorded for this clonotype. V is TRBV2 and J is TRBJ1-1, with D possibly TRBD1 on 6 matching bases. CDR3 size: 14 residues. Trimming took 6 bases from V and 0 from J, leaving 11 bases between them. CDR1 is SNHLY, CDR2 FYNNEI, per germline. The CDR3 region has the DNA TGTGCCAGCAGCAAACAGGGCCTGAACACTGAAGCTTTCTTT. It is translated as CASSKQGLNTEAFF. The full variable domain, rest sourced from reference TRBV2 and TRBJ1-1, is EPEVTQTPSHQVTQMGQEVILRCVPISNHLYFYWYRQILGQKVEFLVSFYNNEISEKSEIFDDQFSVERPDGSNFTLKIRSTKLEDSAMYFCASSKQGLNTEAFFGQGTRLTVV.